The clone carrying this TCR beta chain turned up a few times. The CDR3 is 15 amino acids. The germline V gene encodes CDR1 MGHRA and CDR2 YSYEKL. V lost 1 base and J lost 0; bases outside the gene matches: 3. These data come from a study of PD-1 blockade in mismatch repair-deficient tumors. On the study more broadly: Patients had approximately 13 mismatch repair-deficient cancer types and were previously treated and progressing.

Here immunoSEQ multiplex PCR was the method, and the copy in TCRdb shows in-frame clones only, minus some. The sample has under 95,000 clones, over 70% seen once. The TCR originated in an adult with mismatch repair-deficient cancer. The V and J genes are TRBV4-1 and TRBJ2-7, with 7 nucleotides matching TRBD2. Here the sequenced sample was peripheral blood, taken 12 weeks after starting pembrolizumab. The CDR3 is CASSQATSPSYEQYF. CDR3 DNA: TGCGCCAGCAGCCAAGCGACTAGCCCCTCCTACGAGCAGTACTTC.